This T cell receptor beta chain was documented in a study of blood T cell repertoires in COVID-19. Study-level information: COVID-19 samples from acute and convalescent phases originated in the United States, Italy and Spain.

Germline V lookup: CDR1 SGHVS, CDR2 FQNEAQ. This CDR3 comprises 13 residues. V lost 5 bases, J lost 3 bases, and 8 bases lay in between. Method: immunoSEQ multiplex PCR; TCRdb's copy keeps in-frame clones and lacks some. This table has some 260,000 clones, 65% to 80% appearing once. This TCR derives from a woman between 40 and 50 years old with active or convalescent COVID-19. The rearrangement joins TRBV7-8 to TRBJ2-1, with D possibly TRBD2 on 6 matching bases. Sequencing used peripheral blood. CDR3 protein: CASSARDYNEQFF. CDR3 bases: TGTGCCAGCAGCGCGCGGGACTACAATGAGCAGTTCTTC.